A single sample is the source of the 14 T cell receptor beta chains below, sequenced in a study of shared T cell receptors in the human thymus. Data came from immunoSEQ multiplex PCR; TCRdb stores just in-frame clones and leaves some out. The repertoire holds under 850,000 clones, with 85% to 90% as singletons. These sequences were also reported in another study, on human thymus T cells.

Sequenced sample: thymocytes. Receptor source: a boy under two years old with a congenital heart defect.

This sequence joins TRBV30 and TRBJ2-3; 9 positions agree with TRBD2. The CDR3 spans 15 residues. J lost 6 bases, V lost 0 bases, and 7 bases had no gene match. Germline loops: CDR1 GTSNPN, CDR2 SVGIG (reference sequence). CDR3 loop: CAWSVIAGAVDTQYF. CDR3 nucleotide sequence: TGTGCCTGGAGTGTAATAGCGGGAGCGGTTGATACGCAGTATTTT.

CDR3 loop: CASSQVSGSDNEQFF. Here the CDR3 DNA reads TGCGCCAGCAGCCAAGTGAGCGGGAGCGACAATGAGCAGTTCTTC. The chain couples TRBV4-3 to TRBJ2-1, with 8 nucleotides matching TRBD2. Germline CDR1 reads LGHNA; CDR2 reads YSLEER. V gave up 1 base and J gave up 5 bases; unmatched junction bases: 4. This CDR3 is 15 amino acids long.

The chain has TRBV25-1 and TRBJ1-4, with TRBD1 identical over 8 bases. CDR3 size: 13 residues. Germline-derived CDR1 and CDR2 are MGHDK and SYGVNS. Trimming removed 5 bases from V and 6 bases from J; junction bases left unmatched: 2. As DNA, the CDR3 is TGTGCCAGCAGTACAGGGGGTGATGAAAAACTGTTTTTT. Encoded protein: CASSTGGDEKLFF.

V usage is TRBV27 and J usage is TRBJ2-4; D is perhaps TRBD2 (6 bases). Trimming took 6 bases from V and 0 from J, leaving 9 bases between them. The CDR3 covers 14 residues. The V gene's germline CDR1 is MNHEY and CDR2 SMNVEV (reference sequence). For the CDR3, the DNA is TGTGCCAGCAGGGAGGGGCTAGCCAAAAACATTCAGTACTTC. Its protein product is CASREGLAKNIQYF.

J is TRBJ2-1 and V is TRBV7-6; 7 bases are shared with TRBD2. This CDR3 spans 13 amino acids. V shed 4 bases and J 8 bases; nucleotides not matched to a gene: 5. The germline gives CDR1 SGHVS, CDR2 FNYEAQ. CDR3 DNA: TGTGCCAGCAGCTCCAGCGGGGCCGATGAGCAGTTCTTC. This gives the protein CASSSSGADEQFF. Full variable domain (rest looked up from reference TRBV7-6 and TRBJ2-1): GAGVSQSPRYKVTKRGQDVALRCDPISGHVSLYWYRQALGQGPEFLTYFNYEAQQDKSGLPNDRFSAERPEGSISTLTIQRTEQRDSAMYRCASSSSGADEQFFGPGTRLTVL.

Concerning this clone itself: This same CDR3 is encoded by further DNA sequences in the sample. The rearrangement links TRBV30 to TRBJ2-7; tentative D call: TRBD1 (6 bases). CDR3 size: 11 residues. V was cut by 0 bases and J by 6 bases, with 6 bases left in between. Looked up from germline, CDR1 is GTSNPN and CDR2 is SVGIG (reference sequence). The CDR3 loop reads CAWSVGGEQYF. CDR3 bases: TGTGCCTGGAGTGTAGGGGGCGAGCAGTACTTC.

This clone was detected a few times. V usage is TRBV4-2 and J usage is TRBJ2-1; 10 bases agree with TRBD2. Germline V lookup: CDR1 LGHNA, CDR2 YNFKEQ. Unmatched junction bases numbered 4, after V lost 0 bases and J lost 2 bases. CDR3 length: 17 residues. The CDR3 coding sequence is TGTGCCAGCAGCCAAGATAGCCTAGCGGGGGCCTACAATGAGCAGTTCTTC. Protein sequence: CASSQDSLAGAYNEQFF.

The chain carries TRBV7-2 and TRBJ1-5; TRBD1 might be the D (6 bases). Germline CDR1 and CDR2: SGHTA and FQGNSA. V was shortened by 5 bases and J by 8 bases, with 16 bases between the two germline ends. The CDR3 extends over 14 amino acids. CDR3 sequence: CASSQGQDLKPQHF. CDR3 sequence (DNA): TGTGCCAGCAGCCAGGGACAAGACCTGAAGCCCCAGCATTTT.

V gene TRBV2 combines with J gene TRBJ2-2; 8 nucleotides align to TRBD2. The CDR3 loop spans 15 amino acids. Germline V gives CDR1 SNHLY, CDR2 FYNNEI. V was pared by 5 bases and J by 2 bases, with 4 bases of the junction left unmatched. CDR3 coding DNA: TGTGCCAGCAGTAGAGCGGGAGCTAACACCGGGGAGCTGTTTTTT. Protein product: CASSRAGANTGELFF.

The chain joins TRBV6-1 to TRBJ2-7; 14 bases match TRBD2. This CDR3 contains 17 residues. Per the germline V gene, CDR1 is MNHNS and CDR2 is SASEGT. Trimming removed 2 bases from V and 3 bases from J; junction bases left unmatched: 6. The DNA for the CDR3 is TGTGCCAGCAGTGAAACGACTAGCGGGAGGGTCTACTACGAGCAGTACTTC. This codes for CASSETTSGRVYYEQYF.

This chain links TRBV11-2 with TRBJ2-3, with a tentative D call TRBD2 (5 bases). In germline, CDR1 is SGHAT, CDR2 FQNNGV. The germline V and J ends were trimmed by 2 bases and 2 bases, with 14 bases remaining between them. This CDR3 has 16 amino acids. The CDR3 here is CASSLLSGTFTDTQYF. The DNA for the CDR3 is TGTGCCAGCAGCTTACTCAGCGGAACCTTCACAGATACGCAGTATTTT.

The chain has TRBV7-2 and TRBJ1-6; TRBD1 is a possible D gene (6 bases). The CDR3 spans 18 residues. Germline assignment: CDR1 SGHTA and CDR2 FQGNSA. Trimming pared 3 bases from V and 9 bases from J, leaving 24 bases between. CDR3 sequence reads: CASSFPDRPYLLPSPLHF. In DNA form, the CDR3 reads TGTGCCAGCAGCTTTCCTGACAGGCCATATCTCCTTCCTTCACCCCTCCACTTT.

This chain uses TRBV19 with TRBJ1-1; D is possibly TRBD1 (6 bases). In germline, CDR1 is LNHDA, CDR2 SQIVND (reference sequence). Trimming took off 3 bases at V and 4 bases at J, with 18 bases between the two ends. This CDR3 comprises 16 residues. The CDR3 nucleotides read TGTGCCAGTAGTATCATCTCGGGCAGGGGTTCCACTGAAGCTTTCTTT. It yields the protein CASSIISGRGSTEAFF.

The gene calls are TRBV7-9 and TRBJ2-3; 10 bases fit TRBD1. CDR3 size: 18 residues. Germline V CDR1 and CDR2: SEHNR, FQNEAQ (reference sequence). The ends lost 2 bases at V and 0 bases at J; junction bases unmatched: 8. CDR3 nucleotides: TGTGCCAGCAGCTTACGGGACAGGGGCCCCCCTAGCACAGATACGCAGTATTTT. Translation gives CASSLRDRGPPSTDTQYF.